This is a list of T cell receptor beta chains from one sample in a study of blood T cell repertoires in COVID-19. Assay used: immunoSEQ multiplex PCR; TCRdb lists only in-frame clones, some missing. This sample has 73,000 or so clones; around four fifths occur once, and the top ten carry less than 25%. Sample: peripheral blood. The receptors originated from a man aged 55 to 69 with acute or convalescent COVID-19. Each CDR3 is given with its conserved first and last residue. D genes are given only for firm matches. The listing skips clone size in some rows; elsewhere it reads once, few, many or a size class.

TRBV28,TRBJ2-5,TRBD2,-,CASRPGTSGAALETQYF,TGTGCCAGCAGGCCCGGGACTAGCGGGGCAGCCCTCGAGACCCAGTACTTC
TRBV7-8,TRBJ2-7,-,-,CASSLALTREEDEQYF,TGTGCCAGCAGCTTAGCGCTGACAAGGGAGGAGGACGAGCAGTACTTC
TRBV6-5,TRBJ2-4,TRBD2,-,CASSLVAGGENIQYF,TGTGCCAGCAGTCTGGTAGCGGGAGGAGAAAACATTCAGTACTTC
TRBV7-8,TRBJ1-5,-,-,CASRGLMNQPQHF,TGTGCCAGCAGAGGACTGATGAATCAGCCCCAGCATTTT
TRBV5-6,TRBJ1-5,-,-,CASSFQATGPQHF,TGTGCCAGCAGCTTCCAGGCCACTGGGCCCCAGCATTTT
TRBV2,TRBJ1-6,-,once,CASSITGNSPLHF,TGTGCCAGCAGTATAACAGGGAACTCACCCCTCCACTTT
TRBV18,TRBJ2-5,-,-,CASSRTGQETQYF,TGTGCCAGCTCAAGGACGGGACAAGAGACCCAGTACTTC
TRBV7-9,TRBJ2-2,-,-,CASSFGGINTGELFF,TGTGCCAGCAGCTTCGGCGGGATTAACACCGGGGAGCTGTTTTTT
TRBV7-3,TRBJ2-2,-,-,CASSLNMLGELFF,TGTGCCAGCAGCTTAAATATGTTGGGGGAGCTGTTTTTT
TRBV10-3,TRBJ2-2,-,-,CAISGRSNTGELFF,TGTGCCATCAGTGGCAGATCGAACACCGGGGAGCTGTTTTTT
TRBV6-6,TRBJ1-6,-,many,CASSYQGQNSPLHF,TGTGCCAGCAGTTACCAGGGGCAAAATTCACCCCTCCACTTT
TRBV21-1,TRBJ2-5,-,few,CASSTEPSTANQETQYF,TGTGCCAGCAGCACGGAACCATCGACAGCCAACCAAGAGACCCAGTACTTC
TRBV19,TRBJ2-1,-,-,CASRGRGDNEQFF,TGTGCCAGTCGGGGCAGGGGGGACAATGAGCAGTTCTTC
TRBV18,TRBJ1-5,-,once,CASSPAQADQPQHF,TGTGCCAGCTCACCGGCCCAGGCCGATCAGCCCCAGCATTTT
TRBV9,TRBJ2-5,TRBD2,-,CASSVGGLVQETQYF,TGTGCCAGCAGCGTAGGGGGACTAGTCCAAGAGACCCAGTACTTC
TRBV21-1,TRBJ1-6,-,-,CASRNLGQGGSPLHF,TGTGCCAGCAGGAACCTGGGGCAGGGTGGTTCACCCCTCCACTTT
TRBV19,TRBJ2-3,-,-,CASSMQGTDTQYF,TGTGCCAGTAGTATGCAGGGGACAGATACGCAGTATTTT
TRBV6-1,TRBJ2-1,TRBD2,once,CASSVSSGGTNNEQFF,TGTGCCAGCAGTGTTTCCAGCGGGGGGACTAACAATGAGCAGTTCTTC
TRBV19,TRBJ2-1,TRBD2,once,CASRSPSGSSYNEQFF,TGTGCCAGTAGAAGCCCTAGCGGGAGCTCCTACAATGAGCAGTTCTTC
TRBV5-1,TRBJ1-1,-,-,CASSLRTGQNTEAFF,TGCGCCAGCAGCCTAAGAACGGGACAAAACACTGAAGCTTTCTTT
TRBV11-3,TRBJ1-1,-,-,CASSFGQNTEAFF,TGTGCCAGCAGCTTTGGACAGAACACTGAAGCTTTCTTT
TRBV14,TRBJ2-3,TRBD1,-,CASSNWDRGGTDTQYF,TGTGCCAGCAGCAACTGGGACAGGGGAGGAACAGATACGCAGTATTTT
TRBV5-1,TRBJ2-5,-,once,CASSLVVEQETQYF,TGCGCCAGCAGCTTGGTTGTTGAACAGGAGACCCAGTACTTC
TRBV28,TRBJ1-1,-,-,CASTPGGRMNTEAFF,TGTGCCAGCACCCCTGGTGGGAGAATGAACACTGAAGCTTTCTTT
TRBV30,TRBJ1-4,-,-,CAWSGGLMNEKLFF,TGTGCCTGGAGTGGGGGACTGATGAATGAAAAACTGTTTTTT
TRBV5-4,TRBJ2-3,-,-,CASSLLGALDTQYF,TGTGCCAGCAGTTTGCTTGGGGCCTTAGATACGCAGTATTTT
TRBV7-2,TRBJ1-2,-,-,CASSRDYGYTF,TGTGCCAGCAGCCGTGACTATGGCTACACCTTC
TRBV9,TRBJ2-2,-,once,CASSVGSGNTGELFF,TGTGCCAGCAGCGTAGGGTCGGGGAACACCGGGGAGCTGTTTTTT
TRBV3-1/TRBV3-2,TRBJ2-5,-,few,CASSQGQEETQYF,TGTGCCAGCAGCCAAGGTCAGGAAGAGACCCAGTACTTC
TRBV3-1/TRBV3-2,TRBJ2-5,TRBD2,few,CASSPPIGLAGQETQYF,TGTGCCAGCAGCCCACCTATTGGGCTAGCGGGGCAGGAGACCCAGTACTTC
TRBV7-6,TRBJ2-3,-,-,CASSLPGSTDTQYF,TGTGCCAGCAGCTTACCGGGGAGCACAGATACGCAGTATTTT
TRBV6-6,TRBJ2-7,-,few,CASSYPQGEQYF,TGTGCCAGCAGTTACCCACAGGGCGAGCAGTACTTC
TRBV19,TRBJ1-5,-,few,CASSVLLGSEAKPQHF,TGTGCCAGTAGTGTACTTCTTGGGTCTGAGGCTAAGCCCCAGCATTTT
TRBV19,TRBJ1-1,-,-,CASNPRYSNTEAFF,TGTGCCAGTAACCCCCGCTACAGCAACACTGAAGCTTTCTTT
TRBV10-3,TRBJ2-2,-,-,CAISEPGLNGGGELFF,TGTGCCATCAGTGAGCCGGGGTTAAATGGAGGCGGGGAGCTGTTTTTT
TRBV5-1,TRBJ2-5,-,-,CASSPGGFGETQYF,TGCGCCAGCAGCCCGGGTGGGTTCGGGGAGACCCAGTACTTC
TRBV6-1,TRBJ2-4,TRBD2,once,CASSGRLAGPLAKNIQYF,TGTGCCAGCAGTGGCCGACTAGCGGGGCCGCTAGCCAAAAACATTCAGTACTTC
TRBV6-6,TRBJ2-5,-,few,CATTGAGGRETQYF,TGTGCCACTACTGGGGCAGGGGGGCGAGAGACCCAGTACTTC
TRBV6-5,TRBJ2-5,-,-,CASSPEWGLEETQYF,TGTGCCAGCAGTCCCGAGTGGGGGCTGGAAGAGACCCAGTACTTC
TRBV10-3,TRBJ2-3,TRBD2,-,CAISWAQTSGKDTQYF,TGTGCCATCAGTTGGGCCCAGACTAGCGGGAAAGATACGCAGTATTTT
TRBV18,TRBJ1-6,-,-,CASSPNGVGTSSPLHF,TGTGCCAGCTCACCGAACGGGGTTGGAACATCATCACCCCTCCACTTT
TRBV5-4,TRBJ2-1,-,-,CASTHEAAGVYNEQFF,TGTGCCAGCACGCATGAAGCTGCAGGGGTTTACAATGAGCAGTTCTTC
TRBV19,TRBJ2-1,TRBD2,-,CASSGAWYGTKVDNEQFF,TGTGCCAGTAGTGGGGCGTGGTACGGGACTAAGGTCGACAATGAGCAGTTCTTC
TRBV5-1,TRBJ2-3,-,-,CASSLIEDTQYF,TGCGCCAGCAGCTTGATAGAAGATACGCAGTATTTT
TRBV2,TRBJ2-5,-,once,CASRPAPQQETQYF,TGTGCCAGCAGACCCGCCCCGCAGCAAGAGACCCAGTACTTC
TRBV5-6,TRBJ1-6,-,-,CASSSNEGGLGDSPLHF,TGTGCCAGCAGCTCTAACGAGGGGGGGCTAGGCGATTCACCCCTCCACTTT
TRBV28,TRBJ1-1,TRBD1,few,CASSLAGGAWDTEAFF,TGTGCCAGCAGTTTAGCAGGGGGCGCCTGGGACACTGAAGCTTTCTTT
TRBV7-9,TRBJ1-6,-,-,CASSRFRDMSSNSPLHF,TGTGCCAGCAGCCGATTCCGGGACATGTCGTCTAATTCACCCCTCCACTTT
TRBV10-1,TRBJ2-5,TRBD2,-,CASSLAGPQETQYF,TGCGCCAGCTCTTTAGCGGGACCCCAAGAGACCCAGTACTTC
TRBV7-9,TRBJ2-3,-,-,CASSLQQGIADTQYF,TGTGCCAGCAGCCTCCAACAGGGTATTGCAGATACGCAGTATTTT
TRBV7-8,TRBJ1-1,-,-,CASSPVVAEAFF,TGTGCCAGCAGCCCCGTCGTAGCTGAAGCTTTCTTT
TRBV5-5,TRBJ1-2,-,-,CASSMDLANYGYTF,TGTGCCAGCAGCATGGACTTAGCTAACTATGGCTACACCTTC
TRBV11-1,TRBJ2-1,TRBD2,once,CASSPGGTSGINEQFF,TGTGCCAGCAGCCCCGGAGGAACTAGCGGGATTAATGAGCAGTTCTTC
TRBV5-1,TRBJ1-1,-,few,CASSLAPGNTEAFF,TGCGCCAGCAGCCTTGCCCCAGGGAACACTGAAGCTTTCTTT
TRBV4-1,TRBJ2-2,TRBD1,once,CASSQDGTGSGTGELFF,TGCGCCAGCAGCCAAGACGGGACAGGGTCGGGCACCGGGGAGCTGTTTTTT
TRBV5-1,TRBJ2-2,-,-,CASGQGELFF,TGCGCCAGCGGGCAAGGGGAGCTGTTTTTT
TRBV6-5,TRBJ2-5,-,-,CASSPPARAAETQYF,TGTGCCAGCAGTCCCCCAGCGAGGGCGGCAGAGACCCAGTACTTC
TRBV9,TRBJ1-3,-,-,CASTRTVFSGNTIYF,TGTGCCAGCACCCGGACAGTGTTCTCTGGAAACACCATATATTTT
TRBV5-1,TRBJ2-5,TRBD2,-,CASRRASGGAWQETQYF,TGCGCCAGCAGACGGGCTAGCGGGGGGGCATGGCAAGAGACCCAGTACTTC